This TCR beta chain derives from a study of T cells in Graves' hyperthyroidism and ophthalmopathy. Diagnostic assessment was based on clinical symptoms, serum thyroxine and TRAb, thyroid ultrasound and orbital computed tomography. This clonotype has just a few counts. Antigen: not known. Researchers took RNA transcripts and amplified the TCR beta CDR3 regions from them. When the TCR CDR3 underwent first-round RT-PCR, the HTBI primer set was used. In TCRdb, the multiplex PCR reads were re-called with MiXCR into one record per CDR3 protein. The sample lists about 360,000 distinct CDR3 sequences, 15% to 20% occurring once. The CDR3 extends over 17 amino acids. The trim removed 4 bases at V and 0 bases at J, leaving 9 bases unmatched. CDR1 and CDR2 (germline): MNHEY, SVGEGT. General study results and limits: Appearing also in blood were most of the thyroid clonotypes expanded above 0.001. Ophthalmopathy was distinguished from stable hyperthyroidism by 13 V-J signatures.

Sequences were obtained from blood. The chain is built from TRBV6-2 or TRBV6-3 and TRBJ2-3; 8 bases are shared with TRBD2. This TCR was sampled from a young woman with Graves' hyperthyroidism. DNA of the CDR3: TGTGCCAGCAGTTCGCCCGGGACTAGTGGGAGCACAGATACGCAGTATTTT. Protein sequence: CASSSPGTSGSTDTQYF.